Listed below are T cell receptor beta chains from one sample, sequenced in a study of blood T cell repertoires in COVID-19. The protocol was immunoSEQ multiplex PCR, while the TCRdb copy is restricted to in-frame clones and leaves out a portion. Of 150,000 to 200,000 clones detected, roughly nine tenths appear once; the ten largest clones hold around 20%. Source material: peripheral blood. The source is a man in his sixties or seventies with active or convalescent COVID-19. Each CDR3 is given with its conserved first and last residue. The D gene is left open where the match is weak. Part of the rows lack a size; the others show once, few, many or a class for expanded clones.

-	TRBV5-8	-	TRBJ1-6	CASTLNSPLHF	TGTGCCAGCACACTTAATTCACCCCTCCACTTT
TRBD2	TRBV9	-	TRBJ2-7	CASSPLTSGTYEQYF	TGTGCCAGCAGCCCCTTGACTAGCGGGACCTACGAGCAGTACTTC
TRBD1	TRBV6-4	-	TRBJ1-2	CATRQGNGYTF	TGTGCCACCCGACAGGGAAATGGCTACACCTTC
-	TRBV7-2	-	TRBJ2-2	CASSSKPHTGELFF	TGTGCCAGCAGCTCAAAGCCTCACACCGGGGAGCTGTTTTTT
-	TRBV29-1	-	TRBJ1-2	CSVLVPPPTDAYGYTF	TGCAGCGTTCTCGTCCCACCCCCGACAGATGCCTATGGCTACACCTTC
-	TRBV2	-	TRBJ2-1	CASSYYNEQFF	TGTGCCAGCAGTTACTACAATGAGCAGTTCTTC
-	TRBV25-1	-	TRBJ2-7	CASSEYGTGASGDEQYF	TGTGCCAGCAGTGAATACGGCACGGGAGCATCGGGCGACGAGCAGTACTTC
-	TRBV5-1	-	TRBJ2-1	CASSLGRGGARDEQFF	TGCGCCAGCAGCCTGGGGAGAGGGGGGGCTCGGGATGAGCAGTTCTTC
-	TRBV15	-	TRBJ1-6	CATSRGESGGGNNSPLHF	TGTGCCACCAGCAGAGGGGAGTCTGGGGGAGGGAATAATTCACCCCTCCACTTT
TRBD2	TRBV10-3	-	TRBJ2-3	CAISVSGGITDTQYF	TGTGCCATCAGCGTTAGCGGGGGGATCACAGATACGCAGTATTTT
TRBD1	TRBV18	-	TRBJ2-7	CASSRGQGPTYEQYF	TGTGCCAGCTCACGGGGACAGGGCCCGACCTACGAGCAGTACTTC
-	TRBV6-5	-	TRBJ1-1	CASSPQGGRGEAFF	TGTGCCAGCAGTCCACAGGGTGGGAGAGGTGAAGCTTTCTTT
TRBD1	TRBV5-6	-	TRBJ1-2	CASSLGTGESGYTF	TGTGCCAGCAGCTTGGGGACAGGGGAGAGTGGCTACACCTTC
-	TRBV7-2	-	TRBJ1-5	CASSSQGGSYGNQPQHF	TGTGCCAGCAGCTCCCAGGGTGGATCCTATGGCAATCAGCCCCAGCATTTT
-	TRBV5-1	-	TRBJ2-7	CASSYGQNEQYF	TGCGCCAGCAGCTACGGACAGAACGAGCAGTACTTC
-	TRBV3-1/TRBV3-2	-	TRBJ2-5	CASSRSQGQETQYF	TGTGCCAGCAGCCGATCACAGGGACAAGAGACCCAGTACTTC
-	TRBV28	-	TRBJ1-1	CASSAWGPLNTEAFF	TGTGCCAGCAGTGCCTGGGGCCCTCTGAACACTGAAGCTTTCTTT
TRBD1	TRBV10-3	-	TRBJ2-5	CAISRDRDETQYF	TGTGCCATCAGCCGGGACAGGGACGAGACCCAGTACTTC
-	TRBV18	-	TRBJ1-4	CASSQGFRGEKLFF	TGTGCCAGCTCACAGGGATTTCGGGGTGAAAAACTGTTTTTT
-	TRBV3-1/TRBV3-2	many	TRBJ1-4	CASSLRRSTNEKLFF	TGTGCCAGCAGCCTTCGACGGAGCACTAATGAAAAACTGTTTTTT
TRBD1	TRBV18	-	TRBJ1-1	CASSPDREGTEAFF	TGTGCCAGCTCACCAGACAGGGAAGGAACTGAAGCTTTCTTT
TRBD2	TRBV4-1	-	TRBJ2-2	CASSLAPGRAHGELFF	TGCGCCAGCAGCCTTGCCCCCGGGAGGGCTCACGGGGAGCTGTTTTTT
-	TRBV2	-	TRBJ1-4	CASSGQGFDAGKLFF	TGTGCCAGCAGTGGGCAGGGGTTTGATGCAGGAAAACTGTTTTTT
-	TRBV6-5	-	TRBJ2-3	CASRKQGTTTDTQYF	TGTGCCAGCAGAAAGCAAGGGACAACGACAGATACGCAGTATTTT
-	TRBV7-8	-	TRBJ2-2	CASSSLGGELNTGELFF	TGTGCCAGCAGCTCCCTGGGGGGAGAGTTGAACACCGGGGAGCTGTTTTTT
TRBD1	TRBV4-1	-	TRBJ2-4	CASSPETGTAKNIQYF	TGCGCCAGCAGCCCCGAGACAGGGACGGCCAAAAACATTCAGTACTTC
TRBD1	TRBV7-9	-	TRBJ2-5	CASSRDRGLETQYF	TGTGCCAGCAGCCGGGACAGGGGTTTGGAGACCCAGTACTTC
-	TRBV7-2	-	TRBJ1-4	CASSSEVGREKLFF	TGTGCCAGCAGCTCAGAGGTGGGGCGGGAAAAACTGTTTTTT
-	TRBV11-1	-	TRBJ1-2	CASSRGRADYGYTF	TGTGCCAGCAGCCGCGGGCGGGCAGACTATGGCTACACCTTC
-	TRBV4-3	few	TRBJ1-4	CASSQDRGLEKLFF	TGCGCCAGCAGCCAAGATAGGGGCCTGGAAAAACTGTTTTTT
TRBD1	TRBV7-2	-	TRBJ2-1	CASSQSSGGAWNEQFF	TGTGCCAGCAGCCAGTCGTCAGGGGGCGCATGGAATGAGCAGTTCTTC
TRBD1	TRBV7-8	-	TRBJ2-5	CASSSMDRDQETQYF	TGTGCCAGCAGCTCGATGGACAGGGACCAAGAGACCCAGTACTTC
TRBD1	TRBV5-6	-	TRBJ1-2	CASSFPTGNPYGYTF	TGTGCCAGCAGCTTCCCGACAGGGAATCCCTATGGCTACACCTTC
-	TRBV11-2	once	TRBJ2-3	CASSSGQIQNTDTQYF	TGTGCCAGCAGCTCTGGACAGATCCAAAACACAGATACGCAGTATTTT
-	TRBV28	-	TRBJ1-5	CATNSNQPQHF	TGTGCCACAAATAGCAATCAGCCCCAGCATTTT
-	TRBV15	-	TRBJ1-4	CATSREGRTNEKLFF	TGTGCCACCAGCAGGGAGGGACGGACTAATGAAAAACTGTTTTTT
-	TRBV4-3	-	TRBJ2-3	CASSQAIGGEQTDTQYF	TGCGCCAGCAGCCAAGCAATCGGCGGTGAGCAAACAGATACGCAGTATTTT
-	TRBV11-2	-	TRBJ1-2	CASSLERQPVYGYTF	TGTGCCAGCAGCTTAGAGCGACAGCCCGTCTATGGCTACACCTTC
TRBD2	TRBV9	-	TRBJ2-1	CASSARGGAGGYNEQFF	TGTGCCAGCAGCGCCCGGGGGGGAGCGGGAGGTTACAATGAGCAGTTCTTC
-	TRBV7-2	-	TRBJ1-1	CASSLELGGNTEAFF	TGTGCCAGCAGCTTAGAATTAGGGGGAAACACTGAAGCTTTCTTT
-	TRBV29-1	-	TRBJ2-5	CSVDPGLGETQYF	TGCAGCGTTGACCCGGGACTTGGAGAGACCCAGTACTTC
-	TRBV19	-	TRBJ1-2	CASTYEGGESYGYTF	TGTGCCAGTACCTACGAAGGGGGAGAAAGCTATGGCTACACCTTC
TRBD1	TRBV5-8	-	TRBJ1-2	CASSYRGGSNYGYTF	TGTGCCAGCAGCTACAGGGGTGGGTCAAACTATGGCTACACCTTC
TRBD1	TRBV19	-	TRBJ1-2	CASSSRSGTGGGYTF	TGTGCCAGTAGTTCGCGGTCCGGGACAGGGGGCGGCTACACCTTC
-	TRBV19	-	TRBJ2-6	CASSDSGANVLTF	TGTGCCAGTTCGGACTCCGGGGCCAACGTCCTGACTTTC
TRBD2	TRBV5-1	-	TRBJ2-5	CASCTGTSGRAPRETQYF	TGCGCCAGCTGCACCGGGACTAGCGGGAGGGCCCCTCGCGAGACCCAGTACTTC
-	TRBV7-8	once	TRBJ2-1	CASSLVGQEQFF	TGTGCCAGCAGCTTAGTGGGACAAGAGCAGTTCTTC
-	TRBV7-2	few	TRBJ2-5	CASSLRLRAQETQYF	TGTGCCAGCAGCCTCCGGCTCAGGGCCCAAGAGACCCAGTACTTC
TRBD1	TRBV19	few	TRBJ1-6	CASSMGQGFSPLHF	TGTGCCAGTAGTATGGGACAGGGTTTTTCACCCCTCCACTTT
TRBD2	TRBV24-1	-	TRBJ2-1	CATVSSGSLEQFF	TGTGCCACCGTATCTAGCGGGAGCCTTGAGCAGTTCTTC
-	TRBV7-2	-	TRBJ1-6	CASSLDQGRSPNSPLHF	TGTGCCAGCAGCTTAGACCAGGGCCGCTCTCCTAATTCACCCCTCCACTTT
-	TRBV24-1	-	TRBJ1-2	CATSNNYGYTF	TGTGCCACCAGTAACAATTATGGCTACACCTTC
TRBD2	TRBV9	few	TRBJ2-3	CASSPTLAGGGGDTQYF	TGTGCCAGCAGCCCCACCCTAGCGGGAGGTGGAGGAGATACGCAGTATTTT
-	TRBV7-8	-	TRBJ1-2	CASSLRQPTANYGYTF	TGTGCCAGCAGCTTGCGCCAGCCGACAGCTAACTATGGCTACACCTTC
-	TRBV18	-	TRBJ1-3	CASSSAQGSSGNTIYF	TGTGCCAGCTCCTCGGCGCAGGGAAGCTCTGGAAACACCATATATTTT